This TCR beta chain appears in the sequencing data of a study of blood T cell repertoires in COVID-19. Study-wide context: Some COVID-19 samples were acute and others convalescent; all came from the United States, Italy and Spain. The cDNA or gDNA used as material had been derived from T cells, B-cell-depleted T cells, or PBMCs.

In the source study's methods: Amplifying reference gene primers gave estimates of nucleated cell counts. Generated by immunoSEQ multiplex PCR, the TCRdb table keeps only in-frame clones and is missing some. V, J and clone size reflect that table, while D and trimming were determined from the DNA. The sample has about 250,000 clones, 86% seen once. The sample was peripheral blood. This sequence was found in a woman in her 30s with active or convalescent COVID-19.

The DNA for the CDR3 is TGTGCCAGCAGCGCACCGACCGGGAAGAACACTGAAGCTTTCTTT. Its protein product is CASSAPTGKNTEAFF. The J gene is TRBJ1-1, the V gene TRBV9; D uncertain. The CDR3 length is 15 residues. Trimming removed 3 bases from V and 1 base from J, with 13 bases in between. CDR1 SGDLS and CDR2 YYNGEE come from the germline V gene.